A single sample gave rise to the 3 T cell receptor beta chains below, sequenced in a study of T-cell reconstitution after alpha-beta-depleted transplantation in children. Preparation of the TCRbeta library involved a method that used unique molecular identifiers. TCRdb processed the PCR reads anew with MiXCR; each CDR3 protein has one entry. This repertoire shows about 420,000 distinct CDR3 sequences, around 15% found once; its top ten account for around 30%. The material was PBMCs, mostly from graft donor cells, obtained 360 days after TCRalphabeta/CD19-depleted stem cell transplant. The receptors were gathered from a boy under three years old who had a stem cell transplant for Wiskott-Aldrich syndrome, so the T cells may come from the graft donor.

V gene TRBV12-3 or TRBV12-4 combines with J gene TRBJ2-5, with 9 bases lining up with TRBD1. The V gene end was trimmed by 1 base and the J gene end by 3 bases; junction bases not matched to a gene: 9. The CDR3 totals 17 residues. CDR3 sequence (DNA): TGTGCCAGCAGTTTAGGTTCCGGACAGGGGACCAAAGAGACCCAGTACTTC. Translated: CASSLGSGQGTKETQYF.

In this sample, this clonotype turned up a few times. The CDR3 sequence: CASSQDLARSGETQYF. The DNA of the CDR3 is TGTGCCAGCAGCCAAGATCTAGCGCGGTCTGGTGAGACCCAGTACTTC. The chain couples TRBV12-3 or TRBV12-4 to TRBJ2-5, with a tentative D call TRBD2 (6 bases). This CDR3 has 16 amino acids. V was trimmed by 6 bases and J by 5 bases, leaving 22 bases between them.

The chain couples TRBV20-1 to TRBJ1-1; D may be TRBD1 (5 bases). The CDR3 contains 14 residues. Per the germline V gene, CDR1 is DFQATT and CDR2 is SNEGSKA (reference sequence). The germline V and J ends were trimmed by 3 bases and 4 bases, with 15 bases remaining between them. The CDR3 is CSASRDGTLTEAFF. DNA for the CDR3: TGCAGTGCTAGTCGGGATGGGACCCTCACTGAAGCTTTCTTT.